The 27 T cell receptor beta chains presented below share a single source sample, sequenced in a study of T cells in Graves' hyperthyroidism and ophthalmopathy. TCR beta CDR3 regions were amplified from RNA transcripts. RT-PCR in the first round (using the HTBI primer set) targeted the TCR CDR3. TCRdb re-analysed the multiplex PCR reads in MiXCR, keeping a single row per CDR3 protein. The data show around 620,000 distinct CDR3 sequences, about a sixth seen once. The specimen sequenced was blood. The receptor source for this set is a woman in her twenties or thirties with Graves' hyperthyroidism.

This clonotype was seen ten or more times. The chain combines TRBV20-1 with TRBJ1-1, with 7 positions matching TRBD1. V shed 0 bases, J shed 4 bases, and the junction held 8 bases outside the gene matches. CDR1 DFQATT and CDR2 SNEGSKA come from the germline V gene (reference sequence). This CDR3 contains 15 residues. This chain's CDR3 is CSAREPASGGTEAFF. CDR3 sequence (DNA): TGCAGTGCTAGAGAGCCCGCCTCAGGGGGCACTGAAGCTTTCTTT.

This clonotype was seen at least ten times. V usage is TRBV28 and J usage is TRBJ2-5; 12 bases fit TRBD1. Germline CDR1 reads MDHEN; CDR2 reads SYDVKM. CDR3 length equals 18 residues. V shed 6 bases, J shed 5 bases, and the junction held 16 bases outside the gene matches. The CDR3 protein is CASSAPPGQGALTETQYF. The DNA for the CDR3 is TGTGCCAGCAGCGCACCTCCGGGACAGGGGGCGCTAACTGAGACCCAGTACTTC.

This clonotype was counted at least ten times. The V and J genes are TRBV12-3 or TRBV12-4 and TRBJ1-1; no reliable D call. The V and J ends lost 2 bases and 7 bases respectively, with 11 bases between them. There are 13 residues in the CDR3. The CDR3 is CASSLTGLGEAFF. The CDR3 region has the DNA TGTGCCAGCAGTTTAACGGGGTTAGGTGAAGCTTTCTTT.

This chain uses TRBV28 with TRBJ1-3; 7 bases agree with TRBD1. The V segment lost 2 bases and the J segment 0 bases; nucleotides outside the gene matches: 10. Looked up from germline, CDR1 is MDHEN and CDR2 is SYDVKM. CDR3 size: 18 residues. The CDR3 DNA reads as TGTGCCAGCAGTTTAAGGGGGCGTAAGCTCTACTCTGGAAACACCATATATTTT. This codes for CASSLRGRKLYSGNTIYF.

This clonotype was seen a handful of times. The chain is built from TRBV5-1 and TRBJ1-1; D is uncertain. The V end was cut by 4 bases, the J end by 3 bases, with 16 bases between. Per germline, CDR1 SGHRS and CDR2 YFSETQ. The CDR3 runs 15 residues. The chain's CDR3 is CASSAPGIGDTEAFF. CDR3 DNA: TGCGCCAGCAGCGCACCGGGGATCGGGGACACTGAAGCTTTCTTT.

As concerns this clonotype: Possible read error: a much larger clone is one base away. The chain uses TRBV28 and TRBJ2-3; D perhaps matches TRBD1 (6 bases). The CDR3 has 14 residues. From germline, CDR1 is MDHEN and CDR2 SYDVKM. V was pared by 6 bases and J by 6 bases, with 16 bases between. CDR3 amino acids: CASRDRSVGDTQYF. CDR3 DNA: TGTGCCAGCAGAGACAGGTCCGTGGGGGATACGCAGTATTTT.

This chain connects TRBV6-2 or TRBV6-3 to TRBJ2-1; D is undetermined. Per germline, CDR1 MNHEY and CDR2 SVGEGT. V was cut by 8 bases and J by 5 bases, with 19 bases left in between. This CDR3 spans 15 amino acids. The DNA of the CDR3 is TGTGCCAGCCTCCCGCCGGGCAGGCGTAACAATGAGCAGTTCTTC. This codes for CASLPPGRRNNEQFF.

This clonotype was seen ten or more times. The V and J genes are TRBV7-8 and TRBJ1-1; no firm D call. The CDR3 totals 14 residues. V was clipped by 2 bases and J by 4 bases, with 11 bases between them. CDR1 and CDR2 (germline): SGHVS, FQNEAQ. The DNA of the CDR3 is TGTGCCAGCAGCTTAAGGTCCCCCGGCACTGAAGCTTTCTTT. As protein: CASSLRSPGTEAFF.

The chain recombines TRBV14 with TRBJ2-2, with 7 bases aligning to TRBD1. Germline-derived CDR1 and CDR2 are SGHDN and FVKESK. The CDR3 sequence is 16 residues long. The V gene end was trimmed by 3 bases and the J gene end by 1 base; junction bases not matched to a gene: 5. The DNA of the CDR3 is TGTGCCAGCAGCCATCCGGGACAGCAGAACACCGGGGAGCTGTTTTTT. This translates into CASSHPGQQNTGELFF.

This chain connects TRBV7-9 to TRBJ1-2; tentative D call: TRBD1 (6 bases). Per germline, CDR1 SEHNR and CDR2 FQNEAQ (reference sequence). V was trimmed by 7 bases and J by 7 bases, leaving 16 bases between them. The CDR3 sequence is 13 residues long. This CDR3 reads CASTRAGASGYTF. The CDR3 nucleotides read TGTGCCAGCACCCGAGCGGGGGCGAGTGGCTACACCTTC.

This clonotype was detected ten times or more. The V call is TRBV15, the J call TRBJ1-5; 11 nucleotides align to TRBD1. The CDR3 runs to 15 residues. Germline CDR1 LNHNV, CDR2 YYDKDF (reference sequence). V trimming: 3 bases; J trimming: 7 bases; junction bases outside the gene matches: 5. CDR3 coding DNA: TGTGCCACCAGCAGGGACAGGGGGCTCGAACAGCCCCAGCATTTT. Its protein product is CATSRDRGLEQPQHF.

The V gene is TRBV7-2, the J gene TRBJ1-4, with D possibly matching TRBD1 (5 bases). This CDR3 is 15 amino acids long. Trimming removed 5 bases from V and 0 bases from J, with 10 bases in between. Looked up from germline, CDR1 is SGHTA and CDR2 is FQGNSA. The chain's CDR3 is CASSKQEATNEKLFF. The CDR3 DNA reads TGTGCCAGCAGCAAACAGGAGGCAACTAATGAAAAACTGTTTTTT.

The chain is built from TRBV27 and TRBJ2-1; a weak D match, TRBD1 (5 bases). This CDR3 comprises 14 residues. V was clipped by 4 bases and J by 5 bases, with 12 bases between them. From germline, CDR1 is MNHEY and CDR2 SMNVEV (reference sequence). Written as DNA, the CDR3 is TGTGCCAGCAGTTCACTCCCGACAGACAATGAGCAGTTCTTC. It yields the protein CASSSLPTDNEQFF.

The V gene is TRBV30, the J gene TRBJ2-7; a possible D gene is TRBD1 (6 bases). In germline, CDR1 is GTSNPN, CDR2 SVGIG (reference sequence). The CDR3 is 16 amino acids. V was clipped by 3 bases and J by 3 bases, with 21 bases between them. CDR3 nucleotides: TGTGCCTGGAGCCGCCCTTTTTTAACAGGGCTCTACGAGCAGTACTTC. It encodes CAWSRPFLTGLYEQYF.

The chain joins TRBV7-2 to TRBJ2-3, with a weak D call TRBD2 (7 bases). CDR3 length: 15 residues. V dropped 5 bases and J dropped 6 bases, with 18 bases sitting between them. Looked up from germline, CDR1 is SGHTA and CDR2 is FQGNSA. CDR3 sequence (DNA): TGTGCCAGCAGCCCCTGGGGGGCGGGAGCCGATACGCAGTATTTT. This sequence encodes CASSPWGAGADTQYF. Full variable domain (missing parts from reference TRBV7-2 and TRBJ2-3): GAGVSQSPSNKVTEKGKDVELRCDPISGHTALYWYRQSLGQGLEFLIYFQGNSAPDKSGLPSDRFSAERTGGSVSTLTIQRTQQEDSAVYLCASSPWGAGADTQYFGPGTRLTVL.

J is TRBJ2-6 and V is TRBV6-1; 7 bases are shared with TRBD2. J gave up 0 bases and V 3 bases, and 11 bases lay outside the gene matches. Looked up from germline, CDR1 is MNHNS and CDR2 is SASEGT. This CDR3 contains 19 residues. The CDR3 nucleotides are TGTGCCAGCAGTGATTCAAGGCCGGGGGGAAGCTCTGGGGCCAACGTCCTGACTTTC. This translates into CASSDSRPGGSSGANVLTF.

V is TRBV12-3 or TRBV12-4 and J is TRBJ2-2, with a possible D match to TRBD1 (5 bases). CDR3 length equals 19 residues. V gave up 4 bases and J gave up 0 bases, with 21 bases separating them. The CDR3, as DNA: TGTGCCAGCAGTTCCAGAGATCGAGTCGACAGAGCGAACACCGGGGAGCTGTTTTTT. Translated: CASSSRDRVDRANTGELFF.

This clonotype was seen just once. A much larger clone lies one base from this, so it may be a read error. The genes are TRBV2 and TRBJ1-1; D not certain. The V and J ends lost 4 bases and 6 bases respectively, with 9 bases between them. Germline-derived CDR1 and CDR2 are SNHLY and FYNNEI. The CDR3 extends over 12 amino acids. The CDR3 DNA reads TGTGCCAGCAGTGCGGGGTTGCCTGAAGCTTTCTTT. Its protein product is CASSAGLPEAFF.

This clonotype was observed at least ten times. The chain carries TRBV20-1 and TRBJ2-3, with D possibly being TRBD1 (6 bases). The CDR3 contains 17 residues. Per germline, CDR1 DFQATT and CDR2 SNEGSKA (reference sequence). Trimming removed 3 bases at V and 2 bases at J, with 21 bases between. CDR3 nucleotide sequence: TGCAGTGCTAGTTTGGGGGCGTTGGACGTAGACACAGATACGCAGTATTTT. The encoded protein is CSASLGALDVDTDTQYF.

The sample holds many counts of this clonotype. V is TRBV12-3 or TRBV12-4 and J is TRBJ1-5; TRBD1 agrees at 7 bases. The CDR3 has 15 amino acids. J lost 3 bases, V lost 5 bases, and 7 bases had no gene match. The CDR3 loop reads CASSAFTGVNQPQHF. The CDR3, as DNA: TGTGCCAGCAGTGCCTTCACAGGGGTCAATCAGCCCCAGCATTTT.

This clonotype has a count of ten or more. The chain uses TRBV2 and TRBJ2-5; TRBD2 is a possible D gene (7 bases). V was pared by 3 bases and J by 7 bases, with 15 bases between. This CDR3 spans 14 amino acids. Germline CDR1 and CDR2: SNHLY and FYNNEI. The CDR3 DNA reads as TGTGCCAGCAGTGAGGGGAGGGGGAAAGCGACCCAGTACTTC. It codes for CASSEGRGKATQYF.

The CDR3 DNA sequence: TGTGCCAGCAGCTTAGGTAGGGGACTAGCGTCCACAGATACGCAGTATTTT. Its protein is CASSLGRGLASTDTQYF. This chain uses TRBV5-5 with TRBJ2-3; TRBD2 matches at 10 bases. The length of the CDR3 is 17 residues. V trimming: 2 bases; J trimming: 2 bases; junction bases outside the gene matches: 8. The germline CDR1 and CDR2 sequences are SGHKS and YYEKEE (reference sequence).

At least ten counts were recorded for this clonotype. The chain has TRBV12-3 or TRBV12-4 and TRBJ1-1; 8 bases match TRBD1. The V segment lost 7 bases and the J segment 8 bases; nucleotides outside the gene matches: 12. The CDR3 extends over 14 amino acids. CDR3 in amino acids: CASTQTDREGEAFF. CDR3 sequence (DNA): TGTGCCAGCACCCAGACGGACAGGGAAGGGGAAGCTTTCTTT.

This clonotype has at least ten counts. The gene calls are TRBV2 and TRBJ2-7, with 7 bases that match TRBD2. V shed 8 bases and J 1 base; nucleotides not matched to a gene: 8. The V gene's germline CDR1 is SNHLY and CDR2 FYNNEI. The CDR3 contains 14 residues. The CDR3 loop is CASGRTRWSYEQYF. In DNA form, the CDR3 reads TGTGCCAGCGGAAGGACTAGATGGTCCTACGAGCAGTACTTC.

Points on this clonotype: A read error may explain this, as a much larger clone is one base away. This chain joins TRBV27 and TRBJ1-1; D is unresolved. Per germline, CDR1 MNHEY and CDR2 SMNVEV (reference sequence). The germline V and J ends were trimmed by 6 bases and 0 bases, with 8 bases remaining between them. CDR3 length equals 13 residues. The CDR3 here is CASRLDLNTEAFF. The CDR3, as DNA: TGTGCCAGCAGATTAGATCTGAACACTGAAGCTTTCTTT.

The CDR3 here is CASSPAGAGANVLTF. The DNA of the CDR3 is TGTGCCAGCTCACCCGCCGGGGCCGGGGCCAACGTCCTGACTTTC. V usage is TRBV18 and J usage is TRBJ2-6; perhaps D is TRBD1 or TRBD2 (5 bases each). Germline V gene sequence: CDR1 KGHSH, CDR2 LQKENI. CDR3 length: 15 residues. The V gene lost 3 bases and the J gene lost 4 bases, with 10 bases spanning the gap.

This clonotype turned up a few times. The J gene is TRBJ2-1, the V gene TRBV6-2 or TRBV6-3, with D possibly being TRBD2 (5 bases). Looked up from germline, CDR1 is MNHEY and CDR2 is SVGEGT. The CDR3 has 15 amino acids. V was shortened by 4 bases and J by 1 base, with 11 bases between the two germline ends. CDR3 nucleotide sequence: TGTGCCAGCAGTTCCGTAGCGCCATCCTACAATGAGCAGTTCTTC. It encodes CASSSVAPSYNEQFF.